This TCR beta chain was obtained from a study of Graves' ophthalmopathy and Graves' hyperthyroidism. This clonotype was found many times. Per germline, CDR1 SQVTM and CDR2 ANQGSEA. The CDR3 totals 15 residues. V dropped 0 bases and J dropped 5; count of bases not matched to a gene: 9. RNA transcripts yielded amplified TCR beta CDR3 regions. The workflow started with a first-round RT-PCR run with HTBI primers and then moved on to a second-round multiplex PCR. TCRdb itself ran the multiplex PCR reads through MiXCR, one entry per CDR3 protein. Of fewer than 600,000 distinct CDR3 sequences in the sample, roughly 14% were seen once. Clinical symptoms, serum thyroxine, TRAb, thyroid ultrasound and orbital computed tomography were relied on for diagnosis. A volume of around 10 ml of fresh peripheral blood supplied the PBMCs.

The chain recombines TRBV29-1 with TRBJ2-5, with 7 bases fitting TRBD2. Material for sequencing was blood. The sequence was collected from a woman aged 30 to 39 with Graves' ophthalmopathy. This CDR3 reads CSVEDRRDYDETQYF. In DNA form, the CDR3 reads TGCAGCGTTGAAGATCGGCGGGACTACGACGAGACCCAGTACTTC.